This T cell receptor beta chain stems from a study of blood T cell repertoires in COVID-19. This CDR3 has 18 amino acids. V was clipped by 3 bases and J by 4 bases, with 24 bases between them. Germline loops: CDR1 KGHSH, CDR2 LQKENI. Assay used: immunoSEQ multiplex PCR; TCRdb lists only in-frame clones, some missing. The sample holds 190,000 or so clones, 90% seen once. The source is a man aged 50 or older with acute or convalescent COVID-19. The rearrangement joins TRBV18 to TRBJ1-1; no clear D. The sample was peripheral blood. The DNA of the CDR3 is TGTGCCAGCTCACCCGACGGGAGCCTGGGCTTCGGAGGCACTGAAGCTTTCTTT. Amino acids: CASSPDGSLGFGGTEAFF.